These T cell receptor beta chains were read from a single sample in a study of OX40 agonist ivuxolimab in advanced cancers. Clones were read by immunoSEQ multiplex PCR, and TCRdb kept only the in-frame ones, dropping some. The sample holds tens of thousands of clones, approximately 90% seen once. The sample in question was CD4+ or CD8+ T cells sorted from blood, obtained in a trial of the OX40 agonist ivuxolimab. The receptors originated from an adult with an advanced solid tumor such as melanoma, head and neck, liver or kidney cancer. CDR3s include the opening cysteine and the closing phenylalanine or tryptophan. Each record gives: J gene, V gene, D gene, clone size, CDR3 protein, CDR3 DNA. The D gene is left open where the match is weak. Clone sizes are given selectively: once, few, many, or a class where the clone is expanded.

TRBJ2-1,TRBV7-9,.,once,CASSLSGHNEQFF,TGTGCCAGCAGCTTATCGGGACACAATGAGCAGTTCTTC
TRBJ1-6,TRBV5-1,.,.,CASSFYPGASNSPLHF,TGCGCCAGCAGCTTCTATCCGGGAGCTTCTAATTCACCCCTCCACTTT
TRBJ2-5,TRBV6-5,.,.,CASTPLASGKGAQYF,TGTGCCAGCACCCCTCTAGCCTCAGGAAAGGGCGCCCAGTACTTC
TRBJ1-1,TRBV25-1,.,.,CASSEFKGAFF,TGTGCCAGCAGTGAGTTCAAAGGAGCTTTCTTT
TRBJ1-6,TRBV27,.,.,CASSLQPYNSPLHF,TGTGCCAGCAGTTTACAGCCCTATAATTCACCCCTCCACTTT
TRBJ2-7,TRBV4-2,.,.,CASSQVGGALEQYF,TGTGCCAGCAGCCAAGTTGGGGGCGCATTAGAGCAGTACTTC
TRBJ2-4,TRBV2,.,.,CASSDRAPLAKNIQYF,TGTGCCAGCAGTGACAGGGCTCCACTAGCCAAAAACATTCAGTACTTC
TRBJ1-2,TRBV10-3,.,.,CAISTGNYGYTF,TGTGCCATCAGTACAGGGAACTATGGCTACACCTTC
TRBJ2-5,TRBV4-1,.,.,CASKGGGMEGQETQYF,TGCGCCAGCAAAGGGGGAGGGATGGAAGGCCAAGAGACCCAGTACTTC
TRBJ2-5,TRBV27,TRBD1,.,CASSLQGARIQTQYF,TGTGCCAGCAGTCTTCAGGGGGCGCGGATCCAGACCCAGTACTTC
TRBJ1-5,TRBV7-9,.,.,CASTLGNQPQHF,TGTGCCAGCACCCTAGGCAATCAGCCCCAGCATTTT
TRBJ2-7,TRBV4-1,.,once,CASSQGFGEVWEQYF,TGCGCCAGCAGCCAAGGTTTCGGGGAAGTGTGGGAGCAGTACTTC
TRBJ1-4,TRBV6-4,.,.,CASSGDSNEKLFF,TGTGCCAGCTCAGGGGACTCTAATGAAAAACTGTTTTTT
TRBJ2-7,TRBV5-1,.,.,CASSFTGINEQYF,TGCGCCAGCAGTTTCACGGGTATCAACGAGCAGTACTTC
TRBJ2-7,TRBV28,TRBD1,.,CASSPRQGQNEQYF,TGTGCCAGCAGTCCCAGACAGGGTCAAAACGAGCAGTACTTC
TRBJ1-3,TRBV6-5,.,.,CASSYSGGGPGNTIYF,TGTGCCAGCAGTTACTCGGGGGGGGGCCCTGGAAACACCATATATTTT
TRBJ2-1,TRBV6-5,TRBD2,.,CASSYGAGEENEQFF,TGTGCCAGCAGTTACGGGGCGGGAGAGGAGAATGAGCAGTTCTTC
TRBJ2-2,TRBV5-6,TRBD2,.,CASSPGRMNTGELFF,TGTGCCAGCAGCCCCGGGAGGATGAACACCGGGGAGCTGTTTTTT
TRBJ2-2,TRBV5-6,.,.,CASSLGAGNTGELFF,TGTGCCAGCAGCTTGGGTGCGGGGAACACCGGGGAGCTGTTTTTT
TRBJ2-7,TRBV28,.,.,CASSLGTPNEQYF,TGTGCCAGCAGTTTGGGTACCCCGAACGAGCAGTACTTC
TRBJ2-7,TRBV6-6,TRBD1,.,CASSYTTGDEQYF,TGTGCCAGCAGTTACACGACAGGGGACGAGCAGTACTTC
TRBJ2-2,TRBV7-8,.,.,CASSFVVTGELFF,TGTGCCAGCAGCTTTGTAGTCACCGGGGAGCTGTTTTTT
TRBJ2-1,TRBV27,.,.,CASSSWGSEQFF,TGTGCCAGCAGTTCTTGGGGAAGTGAGCAGTTCTTC
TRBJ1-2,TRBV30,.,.,CAWNFGGGARGYTF,TGTGCCTGGAACTTTGGAGGGGGGGCACGAGGCTACACCTTC
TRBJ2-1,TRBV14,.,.,CASSSAGEFIPYNEQFF,TGTGCCAGCAGCTCCGCGGGCGAATTCATCCCCTACAATGAGCAGTTCTTC
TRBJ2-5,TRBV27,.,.,CASSLFGTQGQETQYF,TGTGCCAGCAGTTTATTTGGGACCCAGGGCCAAGAGACCCAGTACTTC
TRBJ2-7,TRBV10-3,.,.,CAITPGESEEQYF,TGTGCCATCACCCCCGGCGAGTCGGAAGAGCAGTACTTC
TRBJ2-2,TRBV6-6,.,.,CASSYSKGGELFF,TGTGCCAGCAGTTACTCAAAGGGCGGGGAGCTGTTTTTT
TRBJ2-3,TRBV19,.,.,CASSINPWGAQDTQYF,TGTGCCAGTAGTATAAACCCATGGGGGGCCCAAGATACGCAGTATTTT
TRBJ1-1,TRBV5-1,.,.,CASSPGPEGQSMNTEAFF,TGCGCCAGCAGCCCCGGACCCGAAGGACAGTCAATGAACACTGAAGCTTTCTTT
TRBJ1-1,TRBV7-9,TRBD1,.,CASSLGDREAFF,TGTGCCAGCAGCTTAGGGGACAGGGAAGCTTTCTTT
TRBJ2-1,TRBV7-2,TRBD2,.,CASSSRRASGYNEQFF,TGTGCCAGCAGCTCCCGTCGAGCTAGCGGCTACAATGAGCAGTTCTTC
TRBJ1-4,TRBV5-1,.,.,CASSLVGMEEKLFF,TGCGCCAGCAGCTTGGTAGGGATGGAGGAAAAACTGTTTTTT
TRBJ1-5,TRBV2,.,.,CASSEDVGISNQPQHF,TGTGCCAGCAGTGAAGATGTGGGGATAAGCAATCAGCCCCAGCATTTT
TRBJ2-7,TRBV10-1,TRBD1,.,CASSRPGTGDYEQYF,TGCGCCAGCAGTCGTCCCGGGACAGGGGACTACGAGCAGTACTTC
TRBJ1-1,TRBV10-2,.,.,CASTGGSEAFF,TGCGCCAGCACCGGTGGGTCTGAAGCTTTCTTT
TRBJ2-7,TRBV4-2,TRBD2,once,CASSQDLGGGRSYEQYF,TGTGCCAGCAGCCAAGATCTCGGCGGCGGGAGGTCCTACGAGCAGTACTTC
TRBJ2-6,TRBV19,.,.,CASFSGANVLTF,TGTGCCAGTTTCTCTGGGGCCAACGTCCTGACTTTC
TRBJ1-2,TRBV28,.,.,CASSLQGNYGYTF,TGTGCCAGCAGTTTACAAGGGAACTATGGCTACACCTTC
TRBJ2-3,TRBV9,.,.,CASSAADTQYF,TGTGCCAGCAGCGCGGCAGATACGCAGTATTTT
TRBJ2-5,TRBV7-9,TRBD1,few,CASSRTGGVQETQYF,TGTGCCAGCAGCCGGACAGGGGGTGTCCAAGAGACCCAGTACTTC
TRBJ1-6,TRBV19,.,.,CASSGTSSNSPLHF,TGTGCCAGTAGTGGGACCAGCTCTAATTCACCCCTCCACTTT
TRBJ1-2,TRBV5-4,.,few,CASSFDRIKHGGYTF,TGTGCCAGCAGCTTTGACAGGATTAAACATGGTGGCTACACCTTC
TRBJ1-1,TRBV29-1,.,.,CSVGLNTEAFF,TGCAGCGTTGGGCTGAACACTGAAGCTTTCTTT
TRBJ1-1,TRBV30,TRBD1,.,CAWAQGAEAFF,TGTGCCTGGGCTCAGGGGGCTGAAGCTTTCTTT
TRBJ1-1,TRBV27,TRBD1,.,CASSFTGEINTEAFF,TGTGCCAGCAGTTTTACAGGGGAAATTAACACTGAAGCTTTCTTT
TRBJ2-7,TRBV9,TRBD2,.,CASSPSGRETYEQYF,TGTGCCAGCAGTCCAAGCGGGAGGGAAACCTACGAGCAGTACTTC
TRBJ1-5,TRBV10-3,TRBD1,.,CAISGQGAGQPQHF,TGTGCCATCAGCGGACAGGGGGCAGGTCAGCCCCAGCATTTT
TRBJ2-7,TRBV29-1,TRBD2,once,CSVEGLAGGGSYEQYF,TGCAGCGTTGAGGGACTAGCGGGAGGAGGGAGCTACGAGCAGTACTTC
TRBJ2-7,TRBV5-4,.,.,CASSLGERGSSYEQYF,TGTGCCAGCAGCTTGGGGGAGAGGGGGAGCTCCTACGAGCAGTACTTC
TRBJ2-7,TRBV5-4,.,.,CASSQEGGVDEQYF,TGCGCCAGCAGCCAAGAAGGCGGGGTAGACGAGCAGTACTTC
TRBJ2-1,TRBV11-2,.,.,CASSLVPETFYNEQFF,TGTGCCAGCAGCTTAGTGCCGGAAACCTTCTACAATGAGCAGTTCTTC
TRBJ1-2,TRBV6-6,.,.,CASSYSPRGDGYTF,TGTGCCAGCAGTTACAGTCCTCGGGGCGACGGCTACACCTTC
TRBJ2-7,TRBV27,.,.,CASTPAPSSHEQYF,TGTGCCAGCACCCCGGCCCCAAGCAGCCACGAGCAGTACTTC
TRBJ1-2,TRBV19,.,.,CASSISTAFGYTF,TGTGCCAGTAGTATCTCGACCGCTTTTGGCTACACCTTC